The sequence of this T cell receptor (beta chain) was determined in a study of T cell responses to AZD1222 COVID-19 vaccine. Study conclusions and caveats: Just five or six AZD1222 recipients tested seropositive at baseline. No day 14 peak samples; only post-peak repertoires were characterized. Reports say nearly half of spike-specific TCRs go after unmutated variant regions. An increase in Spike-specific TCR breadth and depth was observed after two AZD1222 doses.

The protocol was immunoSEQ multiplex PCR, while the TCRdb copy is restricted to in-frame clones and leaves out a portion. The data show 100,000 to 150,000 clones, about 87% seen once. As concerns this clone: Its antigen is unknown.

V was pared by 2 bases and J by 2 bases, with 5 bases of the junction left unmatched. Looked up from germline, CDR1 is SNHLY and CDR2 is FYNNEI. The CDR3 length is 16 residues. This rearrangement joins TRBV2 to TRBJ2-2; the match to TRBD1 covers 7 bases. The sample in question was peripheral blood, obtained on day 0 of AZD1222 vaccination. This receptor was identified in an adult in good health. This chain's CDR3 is CASSELGQRNTGELFF. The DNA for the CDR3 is TGTGCCAGCAGTGAATTGGGACAGAGAAACACCGGGGAGCTGTTTTTT.